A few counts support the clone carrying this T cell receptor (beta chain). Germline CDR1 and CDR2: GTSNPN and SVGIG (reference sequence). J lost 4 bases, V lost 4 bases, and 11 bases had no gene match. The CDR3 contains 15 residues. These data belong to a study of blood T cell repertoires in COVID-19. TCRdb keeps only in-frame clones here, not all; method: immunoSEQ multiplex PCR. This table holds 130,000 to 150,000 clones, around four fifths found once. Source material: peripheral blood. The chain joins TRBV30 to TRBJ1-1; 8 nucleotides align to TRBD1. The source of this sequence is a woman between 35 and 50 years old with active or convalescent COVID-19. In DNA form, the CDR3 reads TGTGCCTGGACTGAGGAACAGGGGGGGTTCACTGAAGCTTTCTTT. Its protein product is CAWTEEQGGFTEAFF.